This TCR beta chain was observed in a study of cytomegalovirus exposure and HLA in healthy donors. Overall study results and limits: Reportedly, a later analysis found an Asian-associated ancestry cluster had fewer N-insertions than the approximately 600-donor mean. Data from an earlier analysis indicated that most TCR beta V segments were productive either about 90% or about 30% of the time.

As for this clone: Antigen specificity is unknown.

The CDR3 is 13 residues long. With 2 bases removed from V and 5 bases from J, the gap between germline ends came to 7 bases. Germline V gene sequence: CDR1 SGHDT, CDR2 YYEEEE. Researchers ran the PCR with 60 Vbeta and 13 Jbeta primers. The table came from immunoSEQ multiplex PCR; TCRdb's copy has only in-frame clones and leaves some out. The top ten clones hold about 3.1% of a sample with a few hundred thousand clones, roughly 80% of them seen once. This sequence originates from a man aged 25 to 40 in good health and CMV-seronegative. The rearrangement uses TRBV5-6 and TRBJ1-4; D ambiguous. Sequencing was performed on PBMCs. The DNA for the CDR3 is TGTGCCAGCAGCTTAGCGGGGAATGAAAAACTGTTTTTT. Translated, it gives CASSLAGNEKLFF.